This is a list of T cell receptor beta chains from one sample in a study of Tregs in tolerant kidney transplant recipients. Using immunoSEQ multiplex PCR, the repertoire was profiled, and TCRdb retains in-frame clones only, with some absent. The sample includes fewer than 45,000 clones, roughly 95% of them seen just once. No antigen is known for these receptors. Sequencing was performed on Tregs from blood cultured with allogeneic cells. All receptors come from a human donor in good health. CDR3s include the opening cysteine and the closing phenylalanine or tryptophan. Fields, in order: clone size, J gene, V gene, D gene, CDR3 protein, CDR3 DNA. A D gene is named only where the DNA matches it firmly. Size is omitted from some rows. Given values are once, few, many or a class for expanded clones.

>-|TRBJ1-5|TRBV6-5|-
CASSYSSQGYQPQHF
TGTGCCAGCAGTTACTCGAGTCAAGGGTATCAGCCCCAGCATTTT
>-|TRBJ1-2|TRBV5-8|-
CASSLRAGNYGYTF
TGTGCCAGCAGCTTGAGGGCAGGGAACTATGGCTACACCTTC
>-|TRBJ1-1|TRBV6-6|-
CATQLNTEAFF
TGTGCCACCCAGTTAAACACTGAAGCTTTCTTT
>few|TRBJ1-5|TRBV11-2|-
CASSTGMNQPQHF
TGTGCCAGCAGCACCGGAATGAATCAGCCCCAGCATTTT
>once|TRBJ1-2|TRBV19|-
CASSPRIRDTRFLNYGYTF
TGTGCCAGTAGCCCTCGCATCCGGGACACTCGCTTCCTTAACTATGGCTACACCTTC
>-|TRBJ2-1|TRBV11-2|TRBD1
CASSLGQGSYNEQFF
TGTGCCAGCAGCTTAGGACAGGGCTCCTACAATGAGCAGTTCTTC
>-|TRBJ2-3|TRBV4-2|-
CASSQAHRGAGGTDTQYF
TGTGCCAGCAGCCAAGCCCACCGGGGGGCGGGGGGCACAGATACGCAGTATTTT
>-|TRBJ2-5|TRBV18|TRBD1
CASSPLSRTGGTETQYF
TGTGCCAGCTCACCCCTTTCCCGGACAGGGGGCACAGAGACCCAGTACTTC
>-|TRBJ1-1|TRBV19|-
CASSIQAGNTEAFF
TGTGCCAGTAGTATACAGGCAGGGAACACTGAAGCTTTCTTT
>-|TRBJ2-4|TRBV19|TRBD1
CASSDGTGAAKNIQYF
TGTGCCAGTAGTGATGGGACAGGGGCGGCCAAAAACATTCAGTACTTC
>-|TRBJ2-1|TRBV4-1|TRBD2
CASSQDGYGRSYNEQFF
TGCGCCAGCAGCCAAGATGGGTACGGGAGGTCCTACAATGAGCAGTTCTTC
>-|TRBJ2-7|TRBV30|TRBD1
CAWSVITGGFYEQYF
TGTGCCTGGAGTGTTATAACAGGGGGGTTTTACGAGCAGTACTTC
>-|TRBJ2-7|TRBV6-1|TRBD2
CASRSVAGLSYEQYF
TGTGCCAGCAGATCTGTAGCGGGGCTTTCCTACGAGCAGTACTTC
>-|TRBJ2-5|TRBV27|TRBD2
CASSLSFWREPRTQYF
TGTGCCAGCAGTTTATCGTTTTGGCGGGAGCCGCGTACTCAGTACTTC
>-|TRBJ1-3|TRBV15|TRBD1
CATSRRFTGGRGNTIYF
TGTGCCACCAGCAGAAGGTTTACAGGGGGTCGAGGAAACACCATATATTTT
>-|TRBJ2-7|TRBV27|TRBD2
CASSLVAGGSYEQYF
TGTGCCAGCAGTTTAGTAGCGGGAGGATCCTACGAGCAGTACTTC
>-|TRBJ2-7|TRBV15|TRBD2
CATSSQWTSGRYEQYF
TGTGCCACCAGCAGTCAATGGACTAGCGGAAGATACGAGCAGTACTTC
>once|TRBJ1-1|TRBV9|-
CASSAGQNTEAFF
TGTGCCAGCAGCGCCGGACAGAACACTGAAGCTTTCTTT
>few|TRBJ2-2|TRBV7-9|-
CASSLYPLGELFF
TGTGCCAGCAGCTTATATCCTCTGGGGGAGCTGTTTTTT
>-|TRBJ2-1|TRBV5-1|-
CASSLGDYNEQFF
TGCGCCAGCAGCTTGGGGGACTACAATGAGCAGTTCTTC
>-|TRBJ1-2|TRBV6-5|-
CASSQPSDRLYGYTF
TGTGCCAGCAGTCAACCGTCGGACAGACTCTATGGCTACACCTTC
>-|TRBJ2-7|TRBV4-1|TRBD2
CASSPEGWTTLLAGPEQYF
TGCGCCAGCAGCCCCGAGGGGTGGACCACTTTGCTAGCGGGGCCTGAGCAGTACTTC
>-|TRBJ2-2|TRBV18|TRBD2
CASSPTASGSNTGELFF
TGTGCCAGCTCACCGACCGCTAGCGGGAGCAACACCGGGGAGCTGTTTTTT
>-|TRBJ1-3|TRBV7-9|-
CASRGTGGPGNTIYF
TGTGCCAGCAGAGGAACAGGAGGGCCTGGAAACACCATATATTTT
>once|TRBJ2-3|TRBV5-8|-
CASSLLSGSTDTQYF
TGTGCCAGCAGCTTGTTAAGCGGTAGCACAGATACGCAGTATTTT
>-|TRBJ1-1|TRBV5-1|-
CASSVQGGAPEAFF
TGCGCCAGCAGCGTACAGGGAGGGGCTCCTGAAGCTTTCTTT
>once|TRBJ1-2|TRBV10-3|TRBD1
CAIRIGGQGYGYTF
TGTGCCATCAGAATTGGGGGACAGGGGTATGGCTACACCTTC
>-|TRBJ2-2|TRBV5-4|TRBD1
CASSSKLRGRGGELFF
TGTGCCAGCAGCAGCAAACTCAGGGGGCGGGGCGGGGAGCTGTTTTTT
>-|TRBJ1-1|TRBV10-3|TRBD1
CAIRPGQGMNTEAFF
TGTGCCATCAGACCGGGACAGGGGATGAACACTGAAGCTTTCTTT
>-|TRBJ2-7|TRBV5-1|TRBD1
CASRSTGVDEQYF
TGCGCCAGCAGATCTACAGGGGTCGACGAGCAGTACTTC
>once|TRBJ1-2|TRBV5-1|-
CASSPGTNYGYTF
TGCGCCAGCAGCCCGGGAACTAACTATGGCTACACCTTC
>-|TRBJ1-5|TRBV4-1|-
CASSQGLNSRMTYQPQHF
TGCGCCAGCAGCCAAGGTCTGAACAGCAGAATGACTTATCAGCCCCAGCATTTT
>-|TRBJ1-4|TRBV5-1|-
CASTLGSSGREKLFF
TGCGCCAGCACCCTTGGCTCGTCAGGGAGAGAAAAACTGTTTTTT
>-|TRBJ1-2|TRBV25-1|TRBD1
CASSAQGVRSYGYTF
TGTGCCAGCAGTGCACAGGGGGTCCGAAGCTATGGCTACACCTTC
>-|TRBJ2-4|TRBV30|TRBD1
CAWARQGPDIQYF
TGTGCCTGGGCCCGACAGGGGCCGGACATTCAGTACTTC
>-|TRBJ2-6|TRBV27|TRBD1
CASSLLGTGTSGANVLTF
TGTGCCAGCAGTTTATTGGGGACAGGGACGTCTGGGGCCAACGTCCTGACTTTC
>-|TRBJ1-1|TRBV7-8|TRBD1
CASSSRGQGVTRNTEAFF
TGTGCCAGCAGCTCCCGTGGACAGGGGGTAACGAGGAACACTGAAGCTTTCTTT
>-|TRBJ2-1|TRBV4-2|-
CASSQETREQFF
TGTGCCAGCAGCCAAGAGACCCGTGAGCAGTTCTTC
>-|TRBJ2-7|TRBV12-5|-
CASVLDLSYEQYF
TGTGCTAGTGTTTTAGACCTGTCCTACGAGCAGTACTTC
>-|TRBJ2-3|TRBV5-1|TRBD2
CASSAGLAGVSTDTQYF
TGCGCCAGCAGCGCTGGACTAGCGGGAGTCAGCACAGATACGCAGTATTTT
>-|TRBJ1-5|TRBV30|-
CAWSVRGGRAPNQPQHF
TGTGCCTGGAGTGTACGTGGGGGCAGGGCCCCCAATCAGCCCCAGCATTTT